Below, one T cell receptor beta chain is given with its context. Its cognate antigen is unknown. In the PCR, 60 Vbeta and 13 Jbeta primers were used. The protocol was immunoSEQ multiplex PCR, while the TCRdb copy is restricted to in-frame clones and leaves out a portion. The table lists under 150,000 clones, around 83% of them singletons. The data originate from a study of cytomegalovirus exposure and HLA in healthy donors. Study-wide results and caveats: According to an earlier analysis, most TCR beta V segments yielded productive rearrangements about 87% or about 30% of the time. The availability of immune exposure information extended only to CMV serostatus.

Per the germline V gene, CDR1 is MNHEY and CDR2 is SVGAGI. This CDR3 region has 12 residues. V shed 6 bases and J shed 5 bases, with 10 bases lying between them. The TCR sequence derives from a girl aged 2-10 years in good health and CMV-seronegative. The chain joins TRBV6-5 to TRBJ1-1; D is ambiguous. The sequenced sample consisted of PBMCs. CDR3 amino acids: CASSNGGTEAFF. The CDR3 bases are TGTGCCAGCAGCAACGGAGGGACTGAAGCTTTCTTT.